This TCR beta chain was sequenced during a study of molecular identifiers for immune sequencing clone quantification. Study-wide points: Single-cell amounts of spiked Jurkat TCR RNA were reportedly detectable among fewer than 1.3 million naive cells.

The ends were cut back, 6 bases at V and 7 bases at J, with 18 bases in the middle. The CDR3 length is 13 residues. Germline V gives CDR1 SQVTM, CDR2 ANQGSEA. In the case of this clonotype: Its antigen is not identified. This may be a read error: a much more frequent sequence differs by one nucleotide.

TCRdb re-called the PCR reads with MiXCR, one entry per CDR3 protein. The top ten clones hold about 0.75% of a sample with 490,000 or so distinct CDR3 sequences, less than 30% of them seen once. V usage is TRBV29-1 and J usage is TRBJ2-5; tentatively, D is TRBD1 or TRBD2 (7 bases each). The receptor comes from a human donor in good health. Some libraries in this study had Jurkat cell RNA spiked in. Specimen: naive CD8+ T cells from blood, with Jurkat cell RNA spiked in. The subset is: FACS-sorted CD8+CD4-CCR7+CD45RA+ naive T cells. CDR3 bases: TGCAGCGTCCCCGGACAGGCGGGAGCGACCCAGTACTTC. It encodes CSVPGQAGATQYF.